The 20 T cell receptor beta chains below come from one sample, sequenced in a study of cytomegalovirus exposure and HLA in healthy donors. Primers: 60 Vbeta forward and 13 Jbeta reverse. Method: immunoSEQ multiplex PCR; TCRdb's copy keeps in-frame clones and lacks some. This sample yields roughly 97,000 clones, of which around 80% are seen a single time; under 5.5% belongs to the top ten. The sequencing input was PBMCs. These receptors all stem from a man aged 35 to 55 in good health and CMV-seropositive.

The J gene is TRBJ2-3, the V gene TRBV2; TRBD2 matches 9 bases. Losses at the gene ends were 3 bases for V and 6 bases for J; bases not matched to a gene: 4. The length of the CDR3 is 14 residues. CDR1 SNHLY and CDR2 FYNNEI come from the germline V gene. The DNA of the CDR3 is TGTGCCAGCAGTGATCCTAGCGGGGTTGATACGCAGTATTTT. It encodes CASSDPSGVDTQYF.

This rearrangement joins TRBV7-2 to TRBJ1-5; 8 bases fit TRBD1. CDR1 and CDR2 from the germline V gene are SGHTA and FQGNSA. The V and J ends lost 5 bases and 6 bases, in that order; junction bases with no gene match: 3. The CDR3 sequence is 13 residues long. CDR3 region: CASSTDRAQPQHF. In DNA form, the CDR3 reads TGTGCCAGCAGCACGGACAGGGCTCAGCCCCAGCATTTT. Using reference TRBV7-2 and TRBJ1-5 for the parts outside the CDR3, the full variable domain is GAGVSQSPSNKVTEKGKDVELRCDPISGHTALYWYRQSLGQGLEFLIYFQGNSAPDKSGLPSDRFSAERTGGSVSTLTIQRTQQEDSAVYLCASSTDRAQPQHFGDGTRLSIL.

The chain uses TRBV13 and TRBJ2-1, with a tentative D call TRBD1 (6 bases). This CDR3 region has 12 residues. Germline V gene data show CDR1 as PRHDT and CDR2 as FYEKMQ (reference sequence). V was pared by 8 bases and J by 3 bases, with 8 bases between. The CDR3 sequence: CASGGSYNEQFF. The CDR3, as DNA: TGTGCCAGCGGGGGCAGCTACAATGAGCAGTTCTTC.

The J gene is TRBJ2-1, the V gene TRBV4-1; TRBD2 matches at 10 bases. V shed 1 base, J shed 7 bases, and the junction held 7 bases outside the gene matches. The CDR3 extends over 16 amino acids. Germline V gene data show CDR1 as MGHRA and CDR2 as YSYEKL. This CDR3 is CASSQVPGLAFNEQFF. CDR3 sequence (DNA): TGCGCCAGCAGCCAAGTCCCGGGACTAGCGTTTAATGAGCAGTTCTTC.

The CDR3 here is CAWSLSRRNTEAFF. The CDR3 nucleotides are TGTGCCTGGAGTCTTTCTAGAAGGAACACTGAAGCTTTCTTT. V and J are TRBV30 and TRBJ1-1, with unresolved D. The CDR3 extends over 14 amino acids. The germline V gene encodes CDR1 GTSNPN and CDR2 SVGIG (reference sequence). Trimming took off 2 bases at V and 1 base at J, with 11 bases between the two ends.

V and J are TRBV10-3 and TRBJ2-6; 11 positions match TRBD1. The CDR3 runs 18 residues. Germline assignment: CDR1 ENHRY and CDR2 SYGVKD. After removal of 6 bases from V and 2 bases from J, the junction contained 9 bases not matched to a gene. CDR3 nucleotides: TGTGCCATCAGCGACCGGGACAGGGGGTTTGCTGGGGCCAACGTCCTGACTTTC. Translating gives CAISDRDRGFAGANVLTF.

This clone came up a few times. This rearrangement joins TRBV19 to TRBJ2-1; the D is unclear. Germline V gene sequence: CDR1 LNHDA, CDR2 SQIVND (reference sequence). The CDR3 is 11 amino acids. With 6 bases removed from V and 7 bases from J, the gap between germline ends came to 7 bases. The CDR3 protein is CASSLMNEQFF. The CDR3, as DNA: TGTGCCAGTAGCCTAATGAATGAGCAGTTCTTC.

CDR3 residues: CASSPRTSGGHTDTQYF. For the CDR3, the DNA is TGTGCCAGCAGCCCCCGGACTAGCGGGGGGCACACAGATACGCAGTATTTT. This chain links TRBV7-2 with TRBJ2-3; TRBD2 matches at 14 bases. The trim removed 5 bases at V and 2 bases at J, leaving 6 bases unmatched. CDR1 SGHTA and CDR2 FQGNSA come from the germline V gene. This CDR3 contains 17 residues.

This chain links TRBV30 with TRBJ2-1, with TRBD2 as a possible D gene (6 bases). CDR3 length: 15 residues. The germline V gene encodes CDR1 GTSNPN and CDR2 SVGIG (reference sequence). The V gene lost 2 bases and the J gene lost 4 bases, with 15 bases spanning the gap. CDR3 coding DNA: TGTGCCTGGAGTCCCTGGGAGGCCTCATACAATGAGCAGTTCTTC. Translation gives CAWSPWEASYNEQFF.

V is TRBV6-5 and J is TRBJ2-1; 7 bases are a match to TRBD2. Trimming took 6 bases from V and 0 from J; bases not matched to a gene: 5. Per germline, CDR1 MNHEY and CDR2 SVGAGI. The CDR3 sequence is 15 residues long. CDR3 sequence (DNA): TGTGCCAGCAGGGACGGGGGGAGCTCCTACAATGAGCAGTTCTTC. Encoded protein: CASRDGGSSYNEQFF.

Remarks on this clone: One junction end disagrees with the germline gene, perhaps due to a read error. The V and J genes are TRBV5-4 and TRBJ1-2, with 7 bases aligning to TRBD1. Germline CDR1 SGHNT, CDR2 YYREEE (reference sequence). The CDR3 length is 14 residues. CDR3: CASSLASTGQARLF. In DNA form, the CDR3 reads TGTGCCAGCAGCTTGGCCTCGACAGGACAGGCAAGATTATTC.

The chain links TRBV18 to TRBJ2-5, with TRBD1 matching over 9 bases. After removal of 4 bases from V and 11 bases from J, the junction contained 8 bases not matched to a gene. Germline V gives CDR1 KGHSH, CDR2 LQKENI. This CDR3 has 13 amino acids. CDR3 protein: CASSRDRAVEQYF. For the CDR3, the DNA is TGTGCCAGCTCACGGGACAGGGCGGTTGAGCAGTACTTC.

A remark on this clone: An end of the junction does not agree with germline; a read error may underlie this. V gene TRBV29-1 combines with J gene TRBJ2-6; D is possibly TRBD1 (5 bases). The CDR3 has 15 residues. The germline V gene has CDR1 SQVTM and CDR2 ANQGSEA. The CDR3 here is CSAATTAAGANGLTF. CDR3 coding DNA: TGCAGCGCTGCAACAACAGCCGCTGGGGCCAACGGCCTGACTTTC.

The genes are TRBV18 and TRBJ2-5; the D gene is possibly TRBD2 (6 bases). Germline loops: CDR1 KGHSH, CDR2 LQKENI. The CDR3 sequence is 13 residues long. The V end lost 3 bases, the J end lost 3 bases, and 8 bases lay between the germline ends. The CDR3 region has the DNA TGTGCCAGCTCACCGGGACTGAAAGAGACCCAGTACTTC. Encoded protein: CASSPGLKETQYF.

This clone was observed a few times. V gene TRBV27 combines with J gene TRBJ2-7; D gene ambiguous. This CDR3 spans 15 amino acids. The germline gives CDR1 MNHEY, CDR2 SMNVEV (reference sequence). Trimming took 2 bases from V and 4 from J, leaving 15 bases between them. For the CDR3, the DNA is TGTGCCAGCAGTTTAATCCCCCCACTTCGGTACGAGCAGTACTTC. This encodes CASSLIPPLRYEQYF.

This clone has only one observation. The rearrangement uses TRBV18 and TRBJ1-4; D remains unclear. Trimming took off 6 bases at V and 5 bases at J, with 7 bases between the two ends. Germline CDR1 reads KGHSH; CDR2 reads LQKENI. The CDR3 is 12 residues long. The chain's CDR3 is CASSQQNEKLFF. The DNA for the CDR3 is TGTGCCAGCTCGCAACAGAATGAAAAACTGTTTTTT. The full variable domain, in which reference TRBV18 and TRBJ1-4 provide the parts outside the CDR3, is NAGVMQNPRHLVRRRGQEARLRCSPMKGHSHVYWYRQLPEEGLKFMVYLQKENIIDESGMPKERFSAEFPKEGPSILRIQQVVRGDSAAYFCASSQQNEKLFFGSGTQLSVL.

This chain connects TRBV19 to TRBJ1-3; D is undetermined. Germline values: CDR1 LNHDA, CDR2 SQIVND (reference sequence). The V gene lost 6 bases and the J gene lost 2 bases, with 14 bases spanning the gap. The CDR3 is 15 amino acids. CDR3 loop: CASSLRGRAGNTIYF. DNA of the CDR3: TGTGCCAGTAGCTTGCGGGGTAGGGCTGGAAACACCATATATTTT.

The chain couples TRBV6-5 to TRBJ1-1; possible D gene TRBD1, 6 bases. Deletions cut 0 bases from V and 0 bases from J, with 8 bases between. Germline CDR1 MNHEY, CDR2 SVGAGI. The CDR3 is 15 amino acids. The CDR3, as DNA: TGTGCCAGCAGTTACTCGGGGACAATGAACACTGAAGCTTTCTTT. This sequence encodes CASSYSGTMNTEAFF.

This chain joins TRBV6-5 and TRBJ2-3, with D maybe TRBD2 (6 bases). The CDR3 contains 14 residues. V shed 2 bases and J shed 2 bases, with 8 bases lying between them. Germline V gene data show CDR1 as MNHEY and CDR2 as SVGAGI. The CDR3 DNA sequence: TGTGCCAGCAGTTACGAGGGACTCACAGATACGCAGTATTTT. Encoded protein: CASSYEGLTDTQYF.

The chain employs TRBV18 and TRBJ2-7; 7 bases map to TRBD2. The trim removed 1 base at V and 7 bases at J, leaving 10 bases unmatched. CDR1 is KGHSH, CDR2 LQKENI, per germline. CDR3 length: 15 residues. The CDR3 DNA reads as TGTGCCAGCTCACCACGGCGGGAGTTATCCGGAGAGCAGTACTTC. Its protein is CASSPRRELSGEQYF. Full variable domain (outside the CDR3, taken from reference TRBV18 and TRBJ2-7): NAGVMQNPRHLVRRRGQEARLRCSPMKGHSHVYWYRQLPEEGLKFMVYLQKENIIDESGMPKERFSAEFPKEGPSILRIQQVVRGDSAAYFCASSPRRELSGEQYFGPGTRLTVT.